Following are 22 T cell receptor beta chains from one sample sequenced in a study of blood T cell repertoires in COVID-19. The data were produced by immunoSEQ multiplex PCR, yet TCRdb's version contains in-frame clones alone and is incomplete. The table has some 260,000 clones, 88% seen once. Source material: peripheral blood. The receptor source for this set is a woman aged 25-40 years with COVID-19, enrolled during active disease.

The chain joins TRBV11-2 to TRBJ2-3; 11 nucleotides line up with TRBD2. The CDR3 totals 16 residues. Germline CDR1 is SGHAT and CDR2 is FQNNGV. Trimming removed 5 bases from V and 10 bases from J; junction bases left unmatched: 14. Written as DNA, the CDR3 is TGTGCCAGCAGCCCACGGGTTAGCGGGGGGGCCAGGTCGCAGTATTTT. Translated: CASSPRVSGGARSQYF.

This chain uses TRBV6-6 with TRBJ2-7; 7 bases match TRBD1. The V and J ends lost 5 bases and 5 bases, in that order; junction bases with no gene match: 6. CDR3 length equals 13 residues. In germline, CDR1 is MNHNY, CDR2 SVGAGI (reference sequence). CDR3 DNA sequence: TGTGCCAGCAGTGCCGCCAGGGGGAACGAGCAGTACGTC. Translated, it gives CASSAARGNEQYV.

The chain joins TRBV6-4 to TRBJ2-1; TRBD1 matches 7 bases. Germline values: CDR1 MRHNA, CDR2 SNTAGT. The V segment lost 2 bases and the J segment 4 bases; nucleotides outside the gene matches: 8. The CDR3 extends over 16 amino acids. The CDR3 reads CASSDDRERTYNEQFF. The DNA for the CDR3 is TGTGCCAGCAGTGACGACAGGGAGAGGACATACAATGAGCAGTTCTTC.

The chain carries TRBV14 and TRBJ1-1, with 9 bases matching TRBD1. The trim removed 4 bases at V and 11 bases at J, leaving 5 bases unmatched. CDR1 and CDR2 (germline): SGHDN, FVKESK. This CDR3 has 12 amino acids. CDR3 sequence (DNA): TGTGCCAGCAGCCCTTGGACAGGGGACGCTTTCTTT. This gives the protein CASSPWTGDAFF.

The J gene is TRBJ1-1, the V gene TRBV7-8, with TRBD1 matching 9 bases. The V and J ends lost 7 bases and 8 bases, in that order; junction bases with no gene match: 14. The CDR3 totals 15 residues. Germline V gene lookup returns CDR1 SGHVS and CDR2 FQNEAQ. DNA of the CDR3: TGTGCCAGCAACCGAGCAAAGGGACAGGGAGGGGAAGCTTTCTTT. Translated, it gives CASNRAKGQGGEAFF.

The gene calls are TRBV6-5 and TRBJ1-2, with D hard to call. CDR1 is MNHEY, CDR2 SVGAGI, per germline. The CDR3 totals 15 residues. V shed 7 bases and J shed 6 bases, with 21 bases lying between them. This CDR3 reads CASTDRRFSGDGYTF. The CDR3 coding sequence is TGTGCCAGCACCGACCGGAGGTTTAGCGGCGATGGCTACACCTTC.

The rearrangement uses TRBV7-9 and TRBJ2-7, with TRBD1 identical over 11 bases. V gave up 4 bases and J gave up 7 bases; unmatched junction bases: 3. This CDR3 has 13 residues. Looked up from germline, CDR1 is SEHNR and CDR2 is FQNEAQ (reference sequence). The CDR3 loop is CASSSDRGLEQYF. The CDR3 DNA reads as TGTGCCAGCAGCTCGGACAGGGGGCTTGAGCAGTACTTC.

The rearrangement joins TRBV7-6 to TRBJ1-2; a weak D match, TRBD1 (6 bases). The V end was cut by 1 base, the J end by 2 bases, with 11 bases between. From germline, CDR1 is SGHVS and CDR2 FNYEAQ. This CDR3 region has 15 residues. The CDR3 DNA sequence: TGTGCCAGCAGCTTAGTTGCAGGGACAAACTATGGCTACACCTTC. Protein sequence: CASSLVAGTNYGYTF. Full variable domain (outside the CDR3, taken from reference TRBV7-6 and TRBJ1-2): GAGVSQSPRYKVTKRGQDVALRCDPISGHVSLYWYRQALGQGPEFLTYFNYEAQQDKSGLPNDRFSAERPEGSISTLTIQRTEQRDSAMYRCASSLVAGTNYGYTFGSGTRLTVV.

CDR3 in DNA: TGTGCCAGCAGCCACACCGGACAGGCCTACGAGCAGTACTTC. As protein: CASSHTGQAYEQYF. The chain employs TRBV7-2 and TRBJ2-7; 7 bases are a match to TRBD1. There are 14 residues in the CDR3. J gave up 2 bases and V 5 bases, and 6 bases lay outside the gene matches. Germline V CDR1 and CDR2: SGHTA, FQGNSA.

The chain carries TRBV29-1 and TRBJ2-3; D remains ambiguous. Germline CDR1 and CDR2: SQVTM and ANQGSEA. V was pared by 0 bases and J by 3 bases, with 7 bases between. This CDR3 spans 13 amino acids. Here the CDR3 DNA reads TGCAGCGTTGAAGACCCCGGGACAGATACGCAGTATTTT. As protein: CSVEDPGTDTQYF.

In this sample, this clone turned up a few times. Here the CDR3 DNA reads TGTGCCAGCAGTTACATCAGGGGGGGCACAGATACGCAGTATTTT. This gives the protein CASSYIRGGTDTQYF. V usage is TRBV6-2 or TRBV6-3 and J usage is TRBJ2-3; D perhaps matches TRBD1 (7 bases). The CDR3 has 15 residues. Trimming took off 2 bases at V and 1 base at J, with 10 bases between the two ends. Per germline, CDR1 MNHEY and CDR2 SVGEGT.

J is TRBJ1-6 and V is TRBV7-9, with 8 bases matching TRBD1. CDR1 SEHNR and CDR2 FQNEAQ come from the germline V gene (reference sequence). This CDR3 has 19 residues. The V gene end was trimmed by 5 bases and the J gene end by 8 bases; junction bases not matched to a gene: 20. The CDR3 nucleotides are TGTGCCAGCAGCCAAACGACGCCTCTCTTGACAGGGGTGGATTCACCCCTCCACTTT. This gives the protein CASSQTTPLLTGVDSPLHF.

The chain links TRBV28 to TRBJ2-1; D is possibly TRBD2 (5 bases). Germline V CDR1 and CDR2: MDHEN, SYDVKM. This CDR3 spans 19 amino acids. V was trimmed by 4 bases and J by 0 bases, leaving 22 bases between them. The CDR3, as DNA: TGTGCCAGCAGTTCCCAGGACTGGAATAGCTTCACCTCCTACAATGAGCAGTTCTTC. It is translated as CASSSQDWNSFTSYNEQFF. Complete variable domain (other parts from reference TRBV28 and TRBJ2-1): DVKVTQSSRYLVKRTGEKVFLECVQDMDHENMFWYRQDPGLGLRLIYFSYDVKMKEKGDIPEGYSVSREKKERFSLILESASTNQTSMYLCASSSQDWNSFTSYNEQFFGPGTRLTVL.

The chain is built from TRBV24-1 and TRBJ2-2; TRBD1 is a possible D gene (5 bases). The CDR3 runs 16 residues. CDR1 and CDR2 (germline): KGHDR, SFDVKD. The V end lost 2 bases, the J end lost 1 base, and 10 bases lay between the germline ends. CDR3 sequence: CATSDWGTGNTGELFF. Here the CDR3 DNA reads TGTGCCACCAGTGATTGGGGCACGGGGAACACCGGGGAGCTGTTTTTT.

This clone was recorded once. CDR3 sequence (DNA): TGTGCCAGCAGCTTAGTTGCCAGGGCCTACGAGCAGTACTTC. Translating it yields CASSLVARAYEQYF. The chain uses TRBV13 and TRBJ2-7, with D maybe TRBD1 (5 bases). Germline lookup yields CDR1 PRHDT and CDR2 FYEKMQ (reference sequence). The CDR3 covers 14 residues. Trimming left V 1 base short and J 2 bases short, with 9 bases between. Full variable domain (outside the CDR3, taken from reference TRBV13 and TRBJ2-7): AAGVIQSPRHLIKEKRETATLKCYPIPRHDTVYWYQQGPGQDPQFLISFYEKMQSDKGSIPDRFSAQQFSDYHSELNMSSLELGDSALYFCASSLVARAYEQYFGPGTRLTVT.

The CDR3 loop reads CASSLGAGTPYEQYF. As DNA, the CDR3 is TGTGCCAGCAGCTTAGGAGCGGGGACCCCCTACGAGCAGTACTTC. The chain combines TRBV11-2 with TRBJ2-7, with 7 bases lining up with TRBD2. This CDR3 region has 15 residues. Germline V gene sequence: CDR1 SGHAT, CDR2 FQNNGV. Trimming removed 1 base from V and 2 bases from J; junction bases left unmatched: 5.

J is TRBJ2-1 and V is TRBV6-2 or TRBV6-3; possible D gene TRBD2, 7 bases. With 0 bases removed from V and 8 bases from J, the gap between germline ends came to 23 bases. Germline CDR1 MNHEY, CDR2 SVGEGT. CDR3 length equals 18 residues. CDR3 residues: CASSYSILGGGRNDEQFF. CDR3 nucleotides: TGTGCCAGCAGTTACTCGATATTGGGGGGCGGGAGAAACGATGAGCAGTTCTTC.

J is TRBJ2-7 and V is TRBV6-2 or TRBV6-3, with TRBD1 matching over 8 bases. In germline, CDR1 is MNHEY, CDR2 SVGEGT. The CDR3 runs to 14 residues. With V trimmed by 3 bases and J by 5 bases, 6 bases remained unmatched. CDR3 nucleotides: TGTGCCAGCAGTTATGGCAGGGGGCCCAACGAGCAGTACTTC. Translation: CASSYGRGPNEQYF.

This clone showed up just once. V gene TRBV6-5 combines with J gene TRBJ2-5, with TRBD1 identical over 10 bases. The CDR3 runs to 16 residues. From germline, CDR1 is MNHEY and CDR2 SVGAGI. The V gene end was trimmed by 4 bases and the J gene end by 5 bases; junction bases not matched to a gene: 10. For the CDR3, the DNA is TGTGCCAGCAGTTTATCCGGGACAGGGGTTGGGGAGACCCAGTACTTC. This codes for CASSLSGTGVGETQYF.

The J gene is TRBJ1-2, the V gene TRBV5-1; D remains unclear. The CDR3 loop spans 13 amino acids. Per germline, CDR1 SGHRS and CDR2 YFSETQ. With 0 bases removed from V and 5 bases from J, the gap between germline ends came to 8 bases. The CDR3 DNA sequence: TGCGCCAGCAGCTTGGTCGGGGAGTATGGCTACACCTTC. It codes for CASSLVGEYGYTF.

This clone was seen a single time. Other DNA sequences within the sample encode an identical CDR3. This chain connects TRBV7-9 to TRBJ1-2; D gene uncertain. The CDR3 runs to 12 residues. Trimming cost V 1 base and J 7 bases, with 7 bases left between them. In germline, CDR1 is SEHNR, CDR2 FQNEAQ (reference sequence). CDR3 region: CASSLVGGGYTF. In DNA, the CDR3 is TGTGCCAGCAGCTTAGTGGGAGGTGGCTACACCTTC.

The V gene is TRBV5-1, the J gene TRBJ2-6, with 11 bases matching TRBD2. The V segment lost 5 bases and the J segment 8 bases; nucleotides outside the gene matches: 6. The CDR3 has 15 amino acids. Germline CDR1 SGHRS, CDR2 YFSETQ. The CDR3 here is CASRTGTSGTNVLTF. CDR3 coding DNA: TGCGCCAGCAGGACCGGGACTAGCGGTACCAACGTCCTGACTTTC.